Below, 26 T cell receptor beta chains from the same sample are listed, as sequenced in a study of T cells after yellow fever vaccination. Via MiXCR, TCRdb re-called the 5' RACE reads, giving one row per CDR3 protein. The data show 300,000 to 350,000 distinct CDR3 sequences, under 5% seen once. The material was PBMCs, obtained 5 days after the yellow fever booster vaccination. These receptors were taken from a man aged 18 to 29 who received the YFV17D yellow fever vaccine.

The V call is TRBV14, the J call TRBJ1-6; D unclear. Deletions cut 0 bases from V and 7 bases from J, with 13 bases between. CDR1 and CDR2 from the germline V gene are SGHDN and FVKESK. The CDR3 is made up of 16 amino acids. The DNA for the CDR3 is TGTGCCAGCAGCCAAGAAGGCGCACGGGAGAATTCACCCCTCCACTTT. It encodes CASSQEGARENSPLHF.

This clonotype was found many times. This rearrangement joins TRBV5-1 to TRBJ2-1, with TRBD2 matching 8 bases. J was trimmed by 4 bases and V by 0 bases; bases with no gene match: 6. CDR1 and CDR2 (germline): SGHRS, YFSETQ. CDR3 length: 16 amino acids. The CDR3 region is CASSLGFSGAYNEQFF. The CDR3 DNA sequence: TGCGCCAGCAGCTTGGGTTTTAGCGGGGCTTACAATGAGCAGTTCTTC.

The table lists this clonotype with a few counts. V is TRBV6-4 and J is TRBJ2-1; 7 nucleotides align to TRBD2. The CDR3 is 13 residues long. Trimming took 4 bases from V and 5 from J; bases not matched to a gene: 2. Germline CDR1 MRHNA, CDR2 SNTAGT. The CDR3 region is CASSVGGNNEQFF. CDR3 in DNA: TGTGCCAGCAGTGTGGGGGGGAACAATGAGCAGTTCTTC.

V is TRBV2 and J is TRBJ1-5; D gene uncertain. Trimming stripped 8 bases from V and 7 bases from J, with 18 bases between. Germline loops: CDR1 SNHLY, CDR2 FYNNEI. This CDR3 comprises 14 residues. The CDR3 bases are TGTGCCAGCGGACGGGAGGGAAGAGGCCAGCCCCAGCATTTT. It translates to CASGREGRGQPQHF.

This clonotype occurred a few times. The V and J genes are TRBV12-3 or TRBV12-4 and TRBJ2-5; the match to TRBD1 covers 7 bases. The CDR3 runs to 15 residues. Trimming at V came to 5 bases and at J to 1 base, leaving 7 bases not matched to a gene. CDR3 residues: CASSTPDRRQETQYF. Here the CDR3 DNA reads TGTGCCAGCAGTACGCCGGACAGGCGCCAAGAGACCCAGTACTTC.

This clonotype was counted ten times or more. The V and J genes are TRBV5-1 and TRBJ2-1; D gene ambiguous. Germline V lookup: CDR1 SGHRS, CDR2 YFSETQ. V was trimmed by 7 bases and J by 0 bases, leaving 11 bases between them. This CDR3 has 14 amino acids. CDR3 loop: CASQALSSYNEQFF. For the CDR3, the DNA is TGCGCCAGCCAGGCCCTGAGCTCCTACAATGAGCAGTTCTTC.

This clonotype was detected ten times or more. The rearrangement joins TRBV5-1 to TRBJ1-4, with a tentative D call TRBD1 (5 bases). Germline CDR1 is SGHRS and CDR2 is YFSETQ. The length of the CDR3 is 15 residues. Trimming stripped 4 bases from V and 3 bases from J, with 13 bases between. Here the CDR3 DNA reads TGCGCCAGCAGCGATGAGACAGACCCTAATGAAAAACTGTTTTTT. Amino acid sequence: CASSDETDPNEKLFF.

This clonotype was seen only a few times. The V gene is TRBV6-5, the J gene TRBJ1-5; D is possibly TRBD1 (6 bases). The V gene's germline CDR1 is MNHEY and CDR2 SVGAGI. The germline V and J ends were trimmed by 5 bases and 7 bases, with 21 bases remaining between them. The CDR3 is 16 residues long. CDR3 DNA sequence: TGTGCCAGCAGTCTAAACAGGGTAGGATCGGGCCAGCCCCAGCATTTT. The encoded protein is CASSLNRVGSGQPQHF.

There are a few counts of this clonotype. This rearrangement joins TRBV20-1 to TRBJ1-4; D possibly corresponds to TRBD1 (6 bases). Germline CDR1 reads DFQATT; CDR2 reads SNEGSKA (reference sequence). The CDR3 covers 14 residues. Between the trimmed V and J ends, which lost 0 bases and 14 bases, there was a span of 19 bases. In DNA form, the CDR3 reads TGCAGTGCTAGAGAGGGCAGGGGTCTTGCGCGGCTGTTTTTT. Translated: CSAREGRGLARLFF.

The chain is built from TRBV5-6 and TRBJ2-7; D uncertain. V lost 4 bases, J lost 3 bases, and 11 bases lay in between. Germline lookup yields CDR1 SGHDT and CDR2 YYEEEE. The CDR3 length is 13 residues. CDR3 DNA sequence: TGTGCCAGCAGCCTGCGGTCCATCTACGAGCAGTACGTC. This translates into CASSLRSIYEQYV.

This clonotype appeared many times. The chain links TRBV12-3 or TRBV12-4 to TRBJ1-2, with D possibly TRBD1 on 5 matching bases. V lost 3 bases and J 8 bases, leaving 13 bases between the germline ends. The CDR3 contains 13 residues. The CDR3 DNA sequence: TGTGCCAGCAGTTTCGGGAAGGGGCGAGGCTACACCTTC. The encoded protein is CASSFGKGRGYTF.

The table lists this clonotype with many counts. The V gene is TRBV7-9, the J gene TRBJ2-5, with D perhaps matching TRBD1 (6 bases). This CDR3 comprises 17 residues. V shed 3 bases and J shed 1 base, with 18 bases lying between them. Per germline, CDR1 SEHNR and CDR2 FQNEAQ (reference sequence). CDR3 residues: CASSFSGAANTQETQYF. The CDR3 DNA is TGTGCCAGCAGCTTTTCAGGGGCAGCTAACACCCAAGAGACCCAGTACTTC. Looking up the rest from reference TRBV7-9 and TRBJ2-5 gives the full variable domain: DTGVSQNPRHKITKRGQNVTFRCDPISEHNRLYWYRQTLGQGPEFLTYFQNEAQLEKSRLLSDRFSAERPKGSFSTLEIQRTEQGDSAMYLCASSFSGAANTQETQYFGPGTRLLVL.

The J gene is TRBJ2-5, the V gene TRBV5-8, with D tentatively TRBD1 (6 bases). Trimming stripped 1 base from V and 6 bases from J, with 16 bases between. Germline lookup yields CDR1 SGHTS and CDR2 YDEGEE. The CDR3 has 15 amino acids. In nucleotides, the CDR3 is TGTGCCAGCAGCTTGCGTGGGGGCGAAGAAAAGACCCAGTACTTC. Translation gives CASSLRGGEEKTQYF.

The chain employs TRBV2 and TRBJ2-3, with TRBD2 matching 8 bases. The germline CDR1 and CDR2 sequences are SNHLY and FYNNEI. V gave up 6 bases and J gave up 4 bases; unmatched junction bases: 9. The CDR3 loop spans 15 amino acids. The CDR3 protein is CASSDPAGASDTQYF. The CDR3 DNA reads as TGTGCCAGCAGCGACCCAGCGGGGGCATCAGATACGCAGTATTTT.

This clonotype showed up just a few times. This chain connects TRBV5-5 to TRBJ2-2, with 7 bases lining up with TRBD1. The CDR3 sequence is 16 residues long. CDR1 is SGHKS, CDR2 YYEKEE, per germline (reference sequence). J lost 3 bases, V lost 2 bases, and 7 bases had no gene match. The CDR3 DNA reads as TGTGCCAGCAGCTTAACGACAGGGTTCCACACCGGGGAGCTGTTTTTT. The encoded protein is CASSLTTGFHTGELFF.

The CDR3 DNA reads TGTGCCAGCAGCTTCCAGGGCGTGGAAGATACGCAGTATTTT. As protein: CASSFQGVEDTQYF. The chain uses TRBV5-4 and TRBJ2-3; TRBD1 is a possible D gene (5 bases). Germline CDR1 is SGHNT and CDR2 is YYREEE (reference sequence). Trimming stripped 2 bases from V and 5 bases from J, with 12 bases between. CDR3 length: 14 residues.

This clonotype was recorded at least ten times. The chain carries TRBV28 and TRBJ2-1; 13 bases are a match to TRBD2. V lost 3 bases to trimming and J lost 7 bases; unmatched junction nucleotides: 6. The CDR3 is 16 residues long. Germline V gene lookup returns CDR1 MDHEN and CDR2 SYDVKM. CDR3 residues: CASSLVTSGGTNEQFF. Written as DNA, the CDR3 is TGTGCCAGCAGTTTGGTGACTAGCGGGGGGACAAATGAGCAGTTCTTC.

The CDR3 is CAWNAQAQETQYF. The DNA for the CDR3 is TGTGCCTGGAACGCACAGGCTCAAGAGACCCAGTACTTC. The chain recombines TRBV30 with TRBJ2-5; D may be TRBD1 (5 bases). Trimming removed 4 bases from V and 2 bases from J, with 11 bases in between. This CDR3 contains 13 residues. The germline V gene encodes CDR1 GTSNPN and CDR2 SVGIG (reference sequence). Full variable domain (rest looked up from reference TRBV30 and TRBJ2-5): SQTIHQWPATLVQPVGSPLSLECTVEGTSNPNLYWYRQAAGRGLQLLFYSVGIGQISSEVPQNLSASRPQDRQFILSSKKLLLSDSGFYLCAWNAQAQETQYFGPGTRLLVL.

This clonotype was found a few times. The rearrangement joins TRBV7-2 to TRBJ2-5, with D perhaps TRBD1 (5 bases). From germline, CDR1 is SGHTA and CDR2 FQGNSA. The V gene lost 1 base and the J gene lost 3 bases, with 15 bases spanning the gap. The CDR3 has 16 residues. CDR3 in amino acids: CASSLGVRGMKETQYF. For the CDR3, the DNA is TGTGCCAGCAGCTTAGGAGTAAGGGGTATGAAAGAGACCCAGTACTTC.

In this sample, this clonotype turned up many times. The chain joins TRBV7-8 to TRBJ2-2; 11 positions match TRBD1. The CDR3 loop spans 16 amino acids. V lost 3 bases and J lost 6; bases outside the gene matches: 6. Germline lookup yields CDR1 SGHVS and CDR2 FQNEAQ. This chain's CDR3 is CASSFLDRGLAGELFF. For the CDR3, the DNA is TGTGCCAGCAGCTTTCTGGACAGGGGGCTGGCCGGGGAGCTGTTTTTT.

V gene TRBV6-5 combines with J gene TRBJ1-5; 8 bases are a match to TRBD1. CDR3 length: 15 amino acids. The V gene end was trimmed by 6 bases and the J gene end by 2 bases; junction bases not matched to a gene: 6. The germline V gene has CDR1 MNHEY and CDR2 SVGAGI. The CDR3 DNA sequence: TGTGCCAGCAGAGAAGACAGGGGAGGCAATCAGCCCCAGCATTTT. This encodes CASREDRGGNQPQHF.

This clonotype was recorded at least ten times. The chain recombines TRBV5-1 with TRBJ1-6; D is undetermined. CDR1 SGHRS and CDR2 YFSETQ come from the germline V gene. This CDR3 is built from 16 residues. Trimming removed 4 bases at V and 9 bases at J, with 20 bases between. CDR3: CASSESIEVSSSPLHF. CDR3 DNA: TGCGCCAGCAGCGAGAGTATCGAGGTCTCTAGTTCACCCCTCCACTTT.

In its sample, this clonotype was seen many times. The genes are TRBV28 and TRBJ2-3, with D perhaps TRBD1 (5 bases). Trimming stripped 5 bases from V and 4 bases from J, with 13 bases between. Germline V gene lookup returns CDR1 MDHEN and CDR2 SYDVKM. The CDR3 extends over 14 amino acids. The CDR3 here is CASSPTAPADTQYF. CDR3 in DNA: TGTGCCAGCAGTCCGACAGCGCCCGCAGATACGCAGTATTTT.

The V gene is TRBV20-1, the J gene TRBJ2-2, with TRBD1 as a possible D gene (6 bases). CDR3 size: 14 residues. Germline CDR1 reads DFQATT; CDR2 reads SNEGSKA (reference sequence). V was clipped by 5 bases and J by 7 bases, with 17 bases between them. CDR3 DNA: TGCAGTGCTTACGACAGGCTTGGGGTCGGGGAGCTGTTTTTT. Amino acids: CSAYDRLGVGELFF.

This chain connects TRBV3-1 to TRBJ1-6; D may be TRBD1 (6 bases). Germline CDR1 and CDR2: LGHDT and YNNKEL (reference sequence). This CDR3 is built from 14 residues. Trimming took 6 bases from V and 13 from J, leaving 19 bases between them. The CDR3 reads CASSLDSSAGPLHF. The CDR3, as DNA: TGTGCCAGCAGTTTGGACAGTTCCGCTGGGCCCCTCCACTTT.

This clonotype was detected many times. The V gene is TRBV20-1, the J gene TRBJ2-7; D is perhaps TRBD1 or TRBD2 (6 bases each). V was pared by 7 bases and J by 2 bases, with 21 bases between. Germline V gene sequence: CDR1 DFQATT, CDR2 SNEGSKA (reference sequence). The CDR3 extends over 15 amino acids. The CDR3 region has the DNA TGCAGTGTAGGGGGGATCCCTTTAACCCCCTACGAGCAGTACTTC. It codes for CSVGGIPLTPYEQYF.